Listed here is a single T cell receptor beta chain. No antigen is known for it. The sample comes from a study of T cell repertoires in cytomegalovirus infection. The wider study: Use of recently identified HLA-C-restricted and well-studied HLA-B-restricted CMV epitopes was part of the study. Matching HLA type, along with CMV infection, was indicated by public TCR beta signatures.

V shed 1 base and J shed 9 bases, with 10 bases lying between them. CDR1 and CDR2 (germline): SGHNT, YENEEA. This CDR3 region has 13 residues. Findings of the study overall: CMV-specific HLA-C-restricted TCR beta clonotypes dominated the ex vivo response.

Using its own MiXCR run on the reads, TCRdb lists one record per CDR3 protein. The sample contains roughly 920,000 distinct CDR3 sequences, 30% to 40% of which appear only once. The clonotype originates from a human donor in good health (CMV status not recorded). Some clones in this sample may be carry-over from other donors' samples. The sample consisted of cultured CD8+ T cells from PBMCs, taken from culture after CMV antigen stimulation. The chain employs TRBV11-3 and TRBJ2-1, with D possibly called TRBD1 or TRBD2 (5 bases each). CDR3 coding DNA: TGTGCCAGCAGCTTAGGAGGGGTATTTGAGCAGTTCTTC. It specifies CASSLGGVFEQFF.